This TCR beta chain is from a study of cytomegalovirus exposure and HLA in healthy donors. Study-wide results and caveats: TCR beta V- and J-gene trimming, according to a later analysis, was linked to a missense DCLRE1C variant.

Concerning this clone: Its antigen is unknown.

PCR used 60 Vbeta primers and 13 Jbeta primers. The repertoire was sequenced with immunoSEQ multiplex PCR; TCRdb's copy has only in-frame clones and lacks some. The data contain about 150,000 clones, roughly 80% of them singletons. V dropped 2 bases and J dropped 8 bases, with 9 bases sitting between them. The V gene's germline CDR1 is MNHNS and CDR2 SASEGT. The CDR3 consists of 12 residues. The clonotype originates from a woman between 40 and 50 years old in good health and CMV-seropositive. Material for sequencing was PBMCs. The V call is TRBV6-1, the J call TRBJ1-2, with D unclear. The CDR3 nucleotides are TGTGCCAGCAGTGAAATGCGGGAAGGCTACACCTTC. Protein sequence: CASSEMREGYTF.